A single sample is the source of the 5 T cell receptor beta chains below, sequenced in a study of PD-1 blockade in classical Hodgkin lymphoma. Each patient relapsed following autologous stem cell transplantation, and prior brentuximab vedotin exposure differed. TCRdb's table, derived via immunoSEQ multiplex PCR, lists solely in-frame clones and lacks some. The top ten clones hold around 26% of a sample with roughly 28,000 clones, around 70% of them seen once. This specimen consisted of peripheral blood mononuclear cells (PBMCs), obtained before the second cycle of nivolumab. Receptors were obtained from a human donor with classical Hodgkin lymphoma.

The V gene is TRBV10-3, the J gene TRBJ2-3, with D tentatively TRBD2 (5 bases). Trimming cost V 10 bases and J 2 bases, with 19 bases left between them. Germline CDR1 is ENHRY and CDR2 is SYGVKD. This CDR3 region has 15 residues. The CDR3 is CASAPLATYTDTQYF. As DNA, the CDR3 is TGTGCCAGCGCACCTCTAGCTACCTACACAGATACGCAGTATTTT.

This clone was detected ten times or more. An end of the junction does not agree with germline; a read error may underlie this. V is TRBV7-9 and J is TRBJ2-1; 11 bases map to TRBD2. CDR3 length: 14 residues. Germline lookup yields CDR1 SEHNR and CDR2 FQNEAQ (reference sequence). CDR3 in DNA: TGTGCCAGCAGCCTAGCGGGGGGCCGGGATGAGCAGTTCTTC. Its translation: CASSLAGGRDEQFF. Full variable domain (remainder filled in from reference TRBV7-9 and TRBJ2-1): DTGVSQNPRHKITKRGQNVTFRCDPISEHNRLYWYRQTLGQGPEFLTYFQNEAQLEKSRLLSDRFSAERPKGSFSTLEIQRTEQGDSAMYLCASSLAGGRDEQFFGPGTRLTVL.

Worth noting for this clone: At the DNA level, this CDR3 is encoded by other sequences in the same sample as well. J is TRBJ1-6 and V is TRBV19, with D possibly being TRBD1 (5 bases). Germline V gene lookup returns CDR1 LNHDA and CDR2 SQIVND (reference sequence). Between the trimmed V and J ends, which lost 4 bases and 6 bases, there was a span of 13 bases. CDR3 size: 15 residues. The CDR3 nucleotides are TGTGCCAGTAGTACCACCCGGGACGGTAATTCACCCCTCCACTTT. Encoded protein: CASSTTRDGNSPLHF.

The genes are TRBV7-2 and TRBJ2-2; D not certain. V was trimmed by 1 base and J by 5 bases, leaving 8 bases between them. The CDR3 length is 14 residues. Germline-derived CDR1 and CDR2 are SGHTA and FQGNSA. CDR3 protein: CASSLEVWTGELFF. CDR3 sequence (DNA): TGTGCCAGCAGCTTAGAGGTGTGGACCGGGGAGCTGTTTTTT.

J is TRBJ1-1 and V is TRBV29-1; weak D call: TRBD1 (6 bases). Germline V gene sequence: CDR1 SQVTM, CDR2 ANQGSEA. The CDR3 totals 13 residues. The germline V and J ends were trimmed by 2 bases and 4 bases, with 11 bases remaining between them. DNA of the CDR3: TGCAGCGTTGAACAGGGGTTGGGCACTGAAGCTTTCTTT. Protein sequence: CSVEQGLGTEAFF.